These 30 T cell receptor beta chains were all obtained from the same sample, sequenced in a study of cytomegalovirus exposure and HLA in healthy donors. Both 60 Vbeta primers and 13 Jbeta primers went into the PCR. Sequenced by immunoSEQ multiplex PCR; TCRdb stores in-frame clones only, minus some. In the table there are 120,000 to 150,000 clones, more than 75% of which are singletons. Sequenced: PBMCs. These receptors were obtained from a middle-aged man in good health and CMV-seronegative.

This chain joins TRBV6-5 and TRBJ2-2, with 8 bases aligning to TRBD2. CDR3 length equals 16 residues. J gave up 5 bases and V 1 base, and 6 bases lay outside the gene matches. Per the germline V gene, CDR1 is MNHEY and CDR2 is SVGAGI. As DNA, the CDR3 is TGTGCCAGCAGTTACTTGTCGCTAGCGGGTACCGGGGAGCTGTTTTTT. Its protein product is CASSYLSLAGTGELFF.

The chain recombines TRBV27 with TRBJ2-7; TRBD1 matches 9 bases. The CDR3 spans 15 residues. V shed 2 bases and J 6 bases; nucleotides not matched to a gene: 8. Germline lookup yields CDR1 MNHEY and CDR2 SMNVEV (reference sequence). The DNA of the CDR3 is TGTGCCAGCAGTTTAGTATTCCAGACAGGGGGCGAGCAGTACTTC. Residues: CASSLVFQTGGEQYF.

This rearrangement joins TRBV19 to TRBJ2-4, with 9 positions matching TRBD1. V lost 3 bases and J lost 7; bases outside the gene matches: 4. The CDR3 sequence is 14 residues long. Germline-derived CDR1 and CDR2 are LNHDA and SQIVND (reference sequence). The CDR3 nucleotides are TGTGCCAGTAGTATCGGGACAGGGAATAACATTCAGTACTTC. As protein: CASSIGTGNNIQYF.

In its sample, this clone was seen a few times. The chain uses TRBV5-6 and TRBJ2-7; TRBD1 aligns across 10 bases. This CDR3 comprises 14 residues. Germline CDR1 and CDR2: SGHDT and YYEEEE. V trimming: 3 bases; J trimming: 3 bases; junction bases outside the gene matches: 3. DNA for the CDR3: TGTGCCAGCAGCTGGGACAGGGGATACTACGAGCAGTACTTC. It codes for CASSWDRGYYEQYF.

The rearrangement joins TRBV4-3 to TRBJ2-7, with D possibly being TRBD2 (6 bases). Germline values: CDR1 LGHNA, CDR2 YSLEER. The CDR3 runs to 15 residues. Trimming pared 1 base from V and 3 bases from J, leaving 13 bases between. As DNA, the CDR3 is TGCGCCAGCAGCCAAGGGTCGGCCGGGGGCTACGAGCAGTACTTC. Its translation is CASSQGSAGGYEQYF.

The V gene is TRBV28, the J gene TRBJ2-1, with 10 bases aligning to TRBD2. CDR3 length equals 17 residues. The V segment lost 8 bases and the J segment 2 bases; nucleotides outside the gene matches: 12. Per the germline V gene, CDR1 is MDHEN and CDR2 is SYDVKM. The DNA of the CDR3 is TGTGCCAGCCCCCCACAAAGCGGGGGGGCCCCCTACAATGAGCAGTTCTTC. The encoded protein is CASPPQSGGAPYNEQFF.

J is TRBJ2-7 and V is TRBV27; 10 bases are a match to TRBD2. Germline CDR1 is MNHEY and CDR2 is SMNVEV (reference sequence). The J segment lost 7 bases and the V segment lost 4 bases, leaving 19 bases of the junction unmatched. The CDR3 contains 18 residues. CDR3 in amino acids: CASSSISVSGGAFGEQYF. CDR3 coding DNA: TGTGCCAGCAGTTCGATTTCTGTAAGCGGGGGGGCCTTTGGTGAGCAGTACTTC.

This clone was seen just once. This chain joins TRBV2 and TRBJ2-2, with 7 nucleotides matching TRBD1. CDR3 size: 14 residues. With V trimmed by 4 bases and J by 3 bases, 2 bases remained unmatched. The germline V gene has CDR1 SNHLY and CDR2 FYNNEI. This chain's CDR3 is CASSGDSYTGELFF. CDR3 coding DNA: TGTGCCAGCAGTGGGGACAGTTACACCGGGGAGCTGTTTTTT.

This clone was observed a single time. The CDR3 DNA follows: TGCGCCAGCAGCCAAGTGGGGCCCCTTGGACGTCAGCCCCAGCATTTT. Translation: CASSQVGPLGRQPQHF. V usage is TRBV4-1 and J usage is TRBJ1-5, with D possibly TRBD1 on 5 matching bases. The CDR3 spans 16 residues. Germline V CDR1 and CDR2: MGHRA, YSYEKL. Trimming shortened V by 1 base and J by 6 bases, and 16 bases separated the two germline ends.

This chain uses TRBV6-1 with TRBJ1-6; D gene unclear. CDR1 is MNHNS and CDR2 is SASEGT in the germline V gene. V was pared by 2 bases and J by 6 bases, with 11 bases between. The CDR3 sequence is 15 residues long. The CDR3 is CASSERTDSNSPLHF. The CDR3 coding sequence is TGTGCCAGCAGTGAACGGACGGACTCTAATTCACCCCTCCACTTT.

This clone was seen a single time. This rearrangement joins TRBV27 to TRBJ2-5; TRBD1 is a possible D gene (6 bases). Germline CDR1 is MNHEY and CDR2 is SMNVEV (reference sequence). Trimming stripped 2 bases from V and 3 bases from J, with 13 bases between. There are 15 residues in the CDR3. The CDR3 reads CASSLGGTGKETQYF. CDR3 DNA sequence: TGTGCCAGCAGTTTAGGAGGAACAGGGAAAGAGACCCAGTACTTC.

The CDR3 DNA sequence: TGTGCCAGCAGCTTAGGGACAGCTGGGGGTTACAATGAGCAGTTCTTC. This gives the protein CASSLGTAGGYNEQFF. This chain uses TRBV7-9 with TRBJ2-1, with D tentatively TRBD1 (6 bases). Germline loops: CDR1 SEHNR, CDR2 FQNEAQ (reference sequence). Trimming left V 1 base short and J 4 bases short, with 14 bases between. This CDR3 comprises 16 residues.

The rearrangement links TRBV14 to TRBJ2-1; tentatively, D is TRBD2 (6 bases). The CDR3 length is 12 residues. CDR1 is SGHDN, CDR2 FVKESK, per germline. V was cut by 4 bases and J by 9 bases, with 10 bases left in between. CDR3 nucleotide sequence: TGTGCCAGCAGCCGTACGGGGGTTGAGCAGTTCTTC. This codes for CASSRTGVEQFF.

CDR3 region: CASSYPDRGSYEQYF. As DNA, the CDR3 is TGTGCCAGCAGTTACCCGGACAGGGGATCCTACGAGCAGTACTTC. The chain joins TRBV6-6 to TRBJ2-7, with 9 bases identical to TRBD1. Germline CDR1 is MNHNY and CDR2 is SVGAGI (reference sequence). This CDR3 region has 15 residues. Germline trimming cut 2 bases from V and 1 base from J; bases unmatched to any gene: 3.

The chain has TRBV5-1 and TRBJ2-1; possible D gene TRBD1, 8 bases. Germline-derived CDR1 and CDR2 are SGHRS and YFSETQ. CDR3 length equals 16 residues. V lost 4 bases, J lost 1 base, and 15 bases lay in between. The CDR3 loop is CASSVQGGGSYNEQFF. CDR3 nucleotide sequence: TGCGCCAGCAGCGTACAGGGGGGGGGATCCTACAATGAGCAGTTCTTC.

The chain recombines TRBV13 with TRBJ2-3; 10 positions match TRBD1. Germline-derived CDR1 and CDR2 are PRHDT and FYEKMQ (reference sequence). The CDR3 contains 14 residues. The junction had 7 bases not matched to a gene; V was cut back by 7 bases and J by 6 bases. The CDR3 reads CASNVGQGEDTQYF. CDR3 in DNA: TGTGCCAGCAACGTCGGACAGGGGGAGGATACGCAGTATTTT.

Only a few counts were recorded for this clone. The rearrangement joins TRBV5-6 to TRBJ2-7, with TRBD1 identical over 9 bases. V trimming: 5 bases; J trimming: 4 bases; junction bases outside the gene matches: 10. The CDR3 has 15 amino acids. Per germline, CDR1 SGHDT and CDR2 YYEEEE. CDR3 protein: CASSFNGQGRYEQYF. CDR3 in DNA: TGTGCCAGCAGTTTTAATGGACAGGGGAGGTACGAGCAGTACTTC.

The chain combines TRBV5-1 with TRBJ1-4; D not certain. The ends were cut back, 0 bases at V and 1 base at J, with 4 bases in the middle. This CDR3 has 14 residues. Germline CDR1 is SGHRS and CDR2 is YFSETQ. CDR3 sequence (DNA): TGCGCCAGCAGCTTGGCCGGAACTAATGAAAAACTGTTTTTT. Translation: CASSLAGTNEKLFF.

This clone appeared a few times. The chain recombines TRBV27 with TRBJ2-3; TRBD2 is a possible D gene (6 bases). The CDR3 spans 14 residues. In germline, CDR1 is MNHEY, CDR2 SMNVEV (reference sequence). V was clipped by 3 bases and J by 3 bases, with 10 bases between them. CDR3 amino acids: CASSLLGGTDTQYF. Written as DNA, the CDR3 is TGTGCCAGCAGTTTGCTCGGGGGAACAGATACGCAGTATTTT.

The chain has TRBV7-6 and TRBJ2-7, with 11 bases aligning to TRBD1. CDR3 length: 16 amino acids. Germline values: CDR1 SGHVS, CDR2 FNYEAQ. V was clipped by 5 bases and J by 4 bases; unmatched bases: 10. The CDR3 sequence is CASSLSGTGGGYEQYF. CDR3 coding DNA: TGTGCCAGCAGCCTCTCCGGGACAGGGGGAGGATACGAGCAGTACTTC.

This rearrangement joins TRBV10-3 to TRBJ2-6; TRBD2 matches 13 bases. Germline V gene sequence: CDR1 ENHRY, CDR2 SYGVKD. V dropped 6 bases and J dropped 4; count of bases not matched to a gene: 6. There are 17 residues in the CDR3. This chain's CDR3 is CAISGTSGDGGANVLTF. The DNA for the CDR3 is TGTGCCATCAGCGGGACTAGCGGGGACGGAGGGGCCAACGTCCTGACTTTC.

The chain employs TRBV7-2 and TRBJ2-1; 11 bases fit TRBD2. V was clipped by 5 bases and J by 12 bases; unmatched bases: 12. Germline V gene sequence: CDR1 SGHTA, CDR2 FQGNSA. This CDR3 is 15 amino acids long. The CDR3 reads CASSTSGTSGHRQFF. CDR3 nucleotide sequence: TGTGCCAGCAGCACGTCCGGGACTAGCGGACATAGGCAGTTCTTC.

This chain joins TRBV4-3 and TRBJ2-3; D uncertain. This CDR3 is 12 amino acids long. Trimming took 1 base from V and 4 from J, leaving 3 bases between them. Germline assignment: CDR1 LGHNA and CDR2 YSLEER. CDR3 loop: CASSQGADTQYF. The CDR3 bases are TGCGCCAGCAGCCAAGGAGCAGATACGCAGTATTTT.

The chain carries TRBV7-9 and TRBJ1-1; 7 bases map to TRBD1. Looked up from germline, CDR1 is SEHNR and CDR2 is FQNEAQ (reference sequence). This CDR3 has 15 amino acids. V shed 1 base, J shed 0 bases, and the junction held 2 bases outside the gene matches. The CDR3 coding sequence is TGTGCCAGCAGCTTAGAAGGGGGCATGAACACTGAAGCTTTCTTT. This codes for CASSLEGGMNTEAFF.

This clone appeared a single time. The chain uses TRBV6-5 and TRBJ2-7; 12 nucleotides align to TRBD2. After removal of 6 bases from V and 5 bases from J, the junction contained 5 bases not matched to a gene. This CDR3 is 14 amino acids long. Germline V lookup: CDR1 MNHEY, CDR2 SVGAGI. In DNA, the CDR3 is TGTGCCAGCAGCCGGACTAGCGGGACGGACGAGCAGTACTTC. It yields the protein CASSRTSGTDEQYF.

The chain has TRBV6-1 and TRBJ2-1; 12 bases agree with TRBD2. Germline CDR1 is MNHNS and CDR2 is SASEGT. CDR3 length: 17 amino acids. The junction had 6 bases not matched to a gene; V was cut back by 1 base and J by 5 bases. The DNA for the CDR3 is TGTGCCAGCAGTGAAGAATTGACTAGCGGGAGAAACAATGAGCAGTTCTTC. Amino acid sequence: CASSEELTSGRNNEQFF.

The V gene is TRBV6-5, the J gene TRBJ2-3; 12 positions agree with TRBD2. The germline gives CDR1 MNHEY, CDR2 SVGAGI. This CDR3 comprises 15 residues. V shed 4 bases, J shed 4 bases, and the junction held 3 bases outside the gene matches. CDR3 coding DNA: TGTGCCAGCAGTTTACTAGCGGGGGGCCCAGATACGCAGTATTTT. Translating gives CASSLLAGGPDTQYF.

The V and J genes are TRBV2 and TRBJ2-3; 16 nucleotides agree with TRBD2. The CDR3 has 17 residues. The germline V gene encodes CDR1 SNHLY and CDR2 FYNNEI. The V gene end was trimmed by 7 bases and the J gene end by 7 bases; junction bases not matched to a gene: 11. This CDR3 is CASKGTSGRGWGNTQYF. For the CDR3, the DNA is TGTGCCAGCAAGGGGACTAGCGGGAGGGGTTGGGGGAATACGCAGTATTTT.

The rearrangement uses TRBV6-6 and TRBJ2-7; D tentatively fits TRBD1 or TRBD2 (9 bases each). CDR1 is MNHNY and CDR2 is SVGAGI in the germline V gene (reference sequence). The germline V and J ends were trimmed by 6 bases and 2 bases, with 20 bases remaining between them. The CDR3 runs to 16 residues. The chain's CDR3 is CASRGQGSGGTYEQYF. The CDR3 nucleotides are TGTGCCAGCAGGGGACAGGGAAGCGGGGGGACCTACGAGCAGTACTTC.

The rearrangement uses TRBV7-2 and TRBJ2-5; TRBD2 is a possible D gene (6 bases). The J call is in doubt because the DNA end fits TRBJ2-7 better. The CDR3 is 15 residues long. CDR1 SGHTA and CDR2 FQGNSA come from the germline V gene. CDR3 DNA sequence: TGTGCCAGCAGCCTAGGGACGGGGGTCTCCTACGAGCAGTACTTC. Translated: CASSLGTGVSYEQYF.